One sample yielded the 26 T cell receptor beta chains listed below, sequenced in a study of T-cell reconstitution after alpha-beta-depleted transplantation in children. Unique molecular identifiers were built into the TCRbeta library. Via MiXCR, TCRdb re-called the PCR reads, giving one row per CDR3 protein. This sample has about 350,000 distinct CDR3 sequences; about 14% occur once, and the top ten carry roughly 4.3%. This specimen was PBMCs, taken from the stem cell graft. These TCRs come from a human donor who donated a stem cell graft to a child with Fanconi anemia.

V usage is TRBV4-3 and J usage is TRBJ2-5; possibly TRBD1 or TRBD2 for D (5 bases each). CDR3 length: 16 amino acids. The V gene's germline CDR1 is LGHNA and CDR2 YSLEER. Trimming pared 1 base from V and 7 bases from J, leaving 19 bases between. The CDR3 bases are TGCGCCAGCAGCCAAGTCTGGCAGGGACCCCAGGGGACCCAGTACTTC. Translating gives CASSQVWQGPQGTQYF.

This clonotype was counted ten times or more. The chain has TRBV7-9 and TRBJ2-6; D not resolved. V dropped 5 bases and J dropped 2 bases, with 4 bases sitting between them. CDR1 is SEHNR, CDR2 FQNEAQ, per germline (reference sequence). This CDR3 has 13 amino acids. The CDR3 nucleotides read TGTGCCAGCAGCCCCGCTGGGGCCAACGTCCTGACTTTC. This gives the protein CASSPAGANVLTF.

This clonotype has more than one count but fewer than ten. This rearrangement joins TRBV5-1 to TRBJ1-1; TRBD1 agrees at 9 bases. Losses at the gene ends were 0 bases for V and 4 bases for J; bases not matched to a gene: 4. Germline V gene sequence: CDR1 SGHRS, CDR2 YFSETQ. The CDR3 runs to 15 residues. CDR3 DNA: TGCGCCAGCAGCTTGGGCGCGACAGGGGGCACTGAAGCTTTCTTT. Protein product: CASSLGATGGTEAFF.

The genes are TRBV12-3 or TRBV12-4 and TRBJ2-7, with 9 bases lining up with TRBD1. The CDR3 has 14 residues. The junction had 9 bases not matched to a gene; V was cut back by 6 bases and J by 6 bases. CDR3: CASSTGQGTSEQYF. Written as DNA, the CDR3 is TGTGCCAGCAGCACGGGACAGGGAACGTCCGAGCAGTACTTC.

The chain couples TRBV20-1 to TRBJ2-2; 7 bases match TRBD2. Germline assignment: CDR1 DFQATT and CDR2 SNEGSKA (reference sequence). The V and J ends lost 6 bases and 5 bases, in that order; junction bases with no gene match: 9. The CDR3 is 14 amino acids. The CDR3 DNA follows: TGCAGTGCCCCGACTAGCTTAAAGACCGGGGAGCTGTTTTTT. Translation: CSAPTSLKTGELFF.

This clonotype was found many times. The V gene is TRBV5-1, the J gene TRBJ2-3, with D uncertain. Germline CDR1 reads SGHRS; CDR2 reads YFSETQ. The CDR3 loop spans 15 amino acids. V was clipped by 0 bases and J by 2 bases, with 10 bases between them. In DNA, the CDR3 is TGCGCCAGCAGCTTGGCCGACGACTCCACAGATACGCAGTATTTT. This translates into CASSLADDSTDTQYF.

This clonotype was detected ten times or more. This chain connects TRBV7-9 to TRBJ1-4; 7 bases map to TRBD1. The CDR3 has 17 amino acids. CDR1 is SEHNR, CDR2 FQNEAQ, per germline (reference sequence). Trimming at V came to 4 bases and at J to 3 bases, leaving 11 bases not matched to a gene. The CDR3 bases are TGTGCCAGCAGCTCTCCGGGAGACAGGGCTGCTAATGAAAAACTGTTTTTT. This translates into CASSSPGDRAANEKLFF.

This clonotype was recorded a few times. This chain joins TRBV14 and TRBJ2-5; tentatively, D is TRBD2 (5 bases). The germline CDR1 and CDR2 sequences are SGHDN and FVKESK. The CDR3 has 15 residues. Trimming shortened V by 2 bases and J by 5 bases, and 15 bases separated the two germline ends. DNA of the CDR3: TGTGCCAGCAGCCAACGGGGAACCTCTTGGGAGACCCAGTACTTC. Translation gives CASSQRGTSWETQYF.

V is TRBV4-1 and J is TRBJ2-1; 9 nucleotides agree with TRBD2. Germline CDR1 reads MGHRA; CDR2 reads YSYEKL. The trim removed 3 bases at V and 4 bases at J, leaving 4 bases unmatched. The CDR3 extends over 15 amino acids. The CDR3 spells CASSQVAGEYNEQFF. The CDR3 DNA is TGCGCCAGCAGCCAGGTAGCGGGGGAGTACAATGAGCAGTTCTTC.

This rearrangement joins TRBV3-1 to TRBJ1-3, with unresolved D. The germline V gene encodes CDR1 LGHDT and CDR2 YNNKEL (reference sequence). This CDR3 spans 14 amino acids. Trimming cost V 4 bases and J 2 bases, with 9 bases left between them. CDR3 sequence (DNA): TGTGCCAGCAGCCCCCGGTCAGCTGGAAACACCATATATTTT. It translates to CASSPRSAGNTIYF.

V usage is TRBV19 and J usage is TRBJ1-1; D is unresolved. Trimming shortened V by 3 bases and J by 5 bases, and 7 bases separated the two germline ends. The CDR3 is 12 amino acids. Looked up from germline, CDR1 is LNHDA and CDR2 is SQIVND (reference sequence). As DNA, the CDR3 is TGTGCCAGTAGTATCGGGGAAACTGAAGCTTTCTTT. Translating gives CASSIGETEAFF.

The V gene is TRBV4-2, the J gene TRBJ2-7; D gene uncertain. Trimming left V 0 bases short and J 2 bases short, with 11 bases between. Germline V CDR1 and CDR2: LGHNA, YNFKEQ. CDR3 size: 15 residues. CDR3 nucleotide sequence: TGTGCCAGCAGCCAAGAAGTTCTGGGCACCTACGAGCAGTACTTC. It yields the protein CASSQEVLGTYEQYF.

This clonotype has just a few counts. V usage is TRBV7-8 and J usage is TRBJ1-1; D is unclear. Between the trimmed V and J ends, which lost 3 bases and 2 bases, there was a span of 10 bases. Germline CDR1 reads SGHVS; CDR2 reads FQNEAQ. The CDR3 is made up of 14 amino acids. CDR3 sequence: CASSLQMGNTEAFF. The CDR3 DNA sequence: TGTGCCAGCAGCTTGCAAATGGGAAACACTGAAGCTTTCTTT.

There are many counts of this clonotype. The chain has TRBV7-2 and TRBJ2-3; D may be TRBD1 (5 bases). The CDR3 is 13 amino acids. CDR1 is SGHTA and CDR2 is FQGNSA in the germline V gene. Trimming took 6 bases from V and 7 from J, leaving 14 bases between them. This CDR3 reads CASSDRPVHTQYF. The DNA of the CDR3 is TGTGCCAGCAGTGACAGACCCGTCCATACGCAGTATTTT.

This clonotype was recorded many times. This sequence joins TRBV5-1 and TRBJ1-2; 7 bases are a match to TRBD1. V dropped 5 bases and J dropped 8; count of bases not matched to a gene: 6. The CDR3 has 12 residues. Germline values: CDR1 SGHRS, CDR2 YFSETQ. The CDR3 region has the DNA TGCGCCAGCAGTTATGACAGGGAAGGCTACACCTTC. Protein: CASSYDREGYTF. Full variable domain (rest looked up from reference TRBV5-1 and TRBJ1-2): KAGVTQTPRYLIKTRGQQVTLSCSPISGHRSVSWYQQTPGQGLQFLFEYFSETQRNKGNFPGRFSGRQFSNSRSEMNVSTLELGDSALYLCASSYDREGYTFGSGTRLTVV.

A few counts support this clonotype. The J gene is TRBJ1-6, the V gene TRBV7-8, with D uncertain. The CDR3 runs 15 residues. Trimming removed 2 bases from V and 0 bases from J, with 5 bases in between. Germline V gene lookup returns CDR1 SGHVS and CDR2 FQNEAQ. CDR3: CASSLLSSYNSPLHF. CDR3 DNA: TGTGCCAGCAGCTTACTGAGCTCCTATAATTCACCCCTCCACTTT.

This clonotype was recorded many times. The chain carries TRBV11-2 and TRBJ2-1, with D perhaps TRBD2 (5 bases). This CDR3 comprises 11 residues. Trimming removed 7 bases from V and 10 bases from J, with 11 bases in between. Germline lookup yields CDR1 SGHAT and CDR2 FQNNGV. CDR3 region: CASTRGNEQFF. The CDR3 coding sequence is TGTGCCAGCACGAGAGGGAACGAGCAGTTCTTC.

This clonotype was seen a handful of times. This chain joins TRBV30 and TRBJ2-7, with D perhaps being TRBD1 or TRBD2 (6 bases each). This CDR3 is built from 14 residues. The V gene's germline CDR1 is GTSNPN and CDR2 SVGIG (reference sequence). V was cut by 2 bases and J by 4 bases, with 15 bases left in between. DNA for the CDR3: TGTGCCTGGAGTCCCCTGGGGGGCGATTACGAGCAGTACTTC. Translation: CAWSPLGGDYEQYF. Using reference TRBV30 and TRBJ2-7 for the parts outside the CDR3, the full variable domain is SQTIHQWPATLVQPVGSPLSLECTVEGTSNPNLYWYRQAAGRGLQLLFYSVGIGQISSEVPQNLSASRPQDRQFILSSKKLLLSDSGFYLCAWSPLGGDYEQYFGPGTRLTVT.

CDR3 region: CASSRSGTDYNEQFF. CDR3 in DNA: TGTGCCAGCTCACGCTCCGGGACAGATTACAATGAGCAGTTCTTC. V gene TRBV18 combines with J gene TRBJ2-1; 7 bases are a match to TRBD1. This CDR3 region has 15 residues. The V gene's germline CDR1 is KGHSH and CDR2 LQKENI. With 4 bases clipped from V and 4 bases from J, the junction kept 7 bases outside the gene matches.

This clonotype was observed many times. V is TRBV5-6 and J is TRBJ1-5; D remains ambiguous. Per germline, CDR1 SGHDT and CDR2 YYEEEE. The CDR3 runs to 14 residues. V lost 4 bases and J 1 base, leaving 9 bases between the germline ends. The DNA for the CDR3 is TGTGCCAGCAGCCTGGGGTGGAGCAATCAGCCCCAGCATTTT. It translates to CASSLGWSNQPQHF.

Ten or more counts support this clonotype. The chain is built from TRBV7-6 and TRBJ2-7; unclear D gene. Between the trimmed V and J ends, which lost 2 bases and 1 base, there was a span of 3 bases. CDR3 length: 12 amino acids. Germline lookup yields CDR1 SGHVS and CDR2 FNYEAQ. For the CDR3, the DNA is TGTGCCAGCAGCTTAAATTCCTACGAGCAGTACTTC. This codes for CASSLNSYEQYF.

This clonotype came up a few times. The V and J genes are TRBV20-1 and TRBJ2-3, with TRBD2 matching over 7 bases. This CDR3 has 14 amino acids. The V gene end was trimmed by 4 bases and the J gene end by 1 base; junction bases not matched to a gene: 5. CDR1 is DFQATT, CDR2 SNEGSKA, per germline (reference sequence). The CDR3 coding sequence is TGCAGTGCTAACCGGGGGGTGGGCACAGATACGCAGTATTTT. This encodes CSANRGVGTDTQYF.

In its sample, this clonotype was seen many times. This chain uses TRBV7-6 with TRBJ2-3; 8 nucleotides agree with TRBD2. Germline CDR1 SGHVS, CDR2 FNYEAQ. V shed 2 bases, J shed 2 bases, and the junction held 3 bases outside the gene matches. The CDR3 runs to 15 residues. The CDR3 bases are TGTGCCAGCAGCTTACGGGGGGGCCTCACAGATACGCAGTATTTT. Amino acid sequence: CASSLRGGLTDTQYF.

This clonotype has at least ten counts. The V and J genes are TRBV5-1 and TRBJ1-4; unclear D gene. Germline CDR1 and CDR2: SGHRS and YFSETQ. This CDR3 region has 14 residues. The V end was cut by 3 bases, the J end by 8 bases, with 14 bases between. DNA of the CDR3: TGCGCCAGCAGCTATACAATGGACGCCGAAAAACTGTTTTTT. Translation gives CASSYTMDAEKLFF.

This clonotype was detected ten times or more. The chain has TRBV5-1 and TRBJ1-1, with D hard to call. The length of the CDR3 is 14 residues. V shed 0 bases and J shed 1 base, with 7 bases lying between them. CDR1 is SGHRS and CDR2 is YFSETQ in the germline V gene. CDR3: CASSLDPGNTEAFF. The CDR3, as DNA: TGCGCCAGCAGCTTGGACCCCGGGAACACTGAAGCTTTCTTT.

This clonotype was recorded many times. The rearrangement uses TRBV12-3 or TRBV12-4 and TRBJ1-6; unclear D gene. V was shortened by 3 bases and J by 8 bases, with 14 bases between the two germline ends. The CDR3 has 15 amino acids. In DNA form, the CDR3 reads TGTGCCAGCAGTTTGGCGGACTCTGGATATTCACCCCTCCACTTT. The encoded protein is CASSLADSGYSPLHF.